A selection of T cell receptor beta chains follows, all from one sample in a study of T cell changes during pregnancy in multiple sclerosis. The assay was immunoSEQ multiplex PCR, and TCRdb's table has in-frame clones only and misses some. The table includes about 100,000 clones, about 92% detected once. The starting material was peripheral blood, obtained after pregnancy. Receptors were obtained from a female donor with multiple sclerosis, enrolled in a pregnancy study. The CDR3 runs from the conserved cysteine through the conserved F or W. The D gene is left open where the match is weak.

d_call: NA; v_call: TRBV5-1; j_call: TRBJ1-1; cdr3_nt: TGCGCCAGCAGCTTGAGGTCCCAGGGTGGAGTTCTGAACACTGAAGCTTTCTTT; cdr3_aa: CASSLRSQGGVLNTEAFF
d_call: TRBD1; v_call: TRBV6-6; j_call: TRBJ2-1; cdr3_nt: TGTGCCAGCAGCCGCGACAGGGAATACTACAATGAGCAGTTCTTC; cdr3_aa: CASSRDREYYNEQFF
d_call: NA; v_call: TRBV4-3; j_call: TRBJ1-2; cdr3_nt: TGCGCCAGCAGCCAAGATCTCGGGGAAATCTATGGCTACACCTTC; cdr3_aa: CASSQDLGEIYGYTF
d_call: NA; v_call: TRBV28; j_call: TRBJ1-1; cdr3_nt: TGTGCCACCACAACGTTGGTCGGGGCTGAAGCTTTCTTT; cdr3_aa: CATTTLVGAEAFF
d_call: NA; v_call: TRBV2; j_call: TRBJ2-4; cdr3_nt: TGTGCCAGCAGTGAAGCTAAAAACAGCCCTTGGGTAGCCAAAAACATTCAGTACTTC; cdr3_aa: CASSEAKNSPWVAKNIQYF